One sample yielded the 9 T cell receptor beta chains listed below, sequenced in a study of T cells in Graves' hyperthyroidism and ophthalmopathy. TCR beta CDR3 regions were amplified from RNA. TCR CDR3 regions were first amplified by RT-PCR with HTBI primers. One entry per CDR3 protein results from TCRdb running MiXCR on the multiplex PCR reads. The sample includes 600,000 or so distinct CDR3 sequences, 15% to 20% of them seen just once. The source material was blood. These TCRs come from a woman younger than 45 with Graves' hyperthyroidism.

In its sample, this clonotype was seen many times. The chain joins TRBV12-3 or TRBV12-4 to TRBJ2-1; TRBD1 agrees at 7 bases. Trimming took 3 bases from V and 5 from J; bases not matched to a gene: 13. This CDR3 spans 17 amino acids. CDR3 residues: CASSFSGPGQRHNEQFF. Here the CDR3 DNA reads TGTGCCAGCAGTTTTTCCGGTCCGGGACAGAGACACAATGAGCAGTTCTTC.

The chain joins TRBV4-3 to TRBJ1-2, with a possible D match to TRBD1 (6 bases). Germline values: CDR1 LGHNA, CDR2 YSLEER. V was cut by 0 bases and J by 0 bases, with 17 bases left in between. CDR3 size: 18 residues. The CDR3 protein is CASSQEFIRGPSNYGYTF. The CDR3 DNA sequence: TGCGCCAGCAGCCAAGAATTCATCAGGGGACCCTCTAACTATGGCTACACCTTC.

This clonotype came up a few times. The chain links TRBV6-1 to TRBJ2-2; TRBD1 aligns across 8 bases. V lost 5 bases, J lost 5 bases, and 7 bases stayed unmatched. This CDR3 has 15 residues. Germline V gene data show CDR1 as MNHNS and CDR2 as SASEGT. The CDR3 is CASSSQGARTGELFF. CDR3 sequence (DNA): TGTGCCAGCAGTTCGCAGGGGGCGCGGACCGGGGAGCTGTTTTTT.

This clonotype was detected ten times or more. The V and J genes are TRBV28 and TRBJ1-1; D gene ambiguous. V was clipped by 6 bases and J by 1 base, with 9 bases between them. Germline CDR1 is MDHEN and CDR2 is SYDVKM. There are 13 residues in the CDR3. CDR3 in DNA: TGTGCCAGCAGGGTTCAGTGGAACACTGAAGCTTTCTTT. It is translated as CASRVQWNTEAFF.

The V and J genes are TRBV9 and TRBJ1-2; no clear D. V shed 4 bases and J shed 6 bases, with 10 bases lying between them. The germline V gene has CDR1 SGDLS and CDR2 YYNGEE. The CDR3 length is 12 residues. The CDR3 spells CASSPRMDGYTF. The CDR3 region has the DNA TGTGCCAGCAGCCCGCGTATGGATGGCTACACCTTC.

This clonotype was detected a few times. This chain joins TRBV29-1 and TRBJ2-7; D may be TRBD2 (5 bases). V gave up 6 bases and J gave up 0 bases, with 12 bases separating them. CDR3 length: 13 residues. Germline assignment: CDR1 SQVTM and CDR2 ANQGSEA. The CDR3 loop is CSVGVAGSYEQYF. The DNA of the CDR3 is TGCAGCGTCGGGGTGGCGGGCTCCTACGAGCAGTACTTC.

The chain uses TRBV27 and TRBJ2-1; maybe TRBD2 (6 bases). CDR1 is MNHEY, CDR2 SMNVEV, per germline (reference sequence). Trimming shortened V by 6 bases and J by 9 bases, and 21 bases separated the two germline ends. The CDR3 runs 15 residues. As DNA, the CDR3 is TGTGCCAGCAGCAGACTAACGGGAGACGTTGGTGAGCAGTTCTTC. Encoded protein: CASSRLTGDVGEQFF.

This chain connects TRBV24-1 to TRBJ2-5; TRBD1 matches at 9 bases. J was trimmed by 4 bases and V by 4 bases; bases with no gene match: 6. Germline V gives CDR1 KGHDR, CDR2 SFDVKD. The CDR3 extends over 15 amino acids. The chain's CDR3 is CATSDAGTGRETQYF. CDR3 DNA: TGTGCCACCAGTGACGCCGGGACAGGGCGAGAGACCCAGTACTTC.

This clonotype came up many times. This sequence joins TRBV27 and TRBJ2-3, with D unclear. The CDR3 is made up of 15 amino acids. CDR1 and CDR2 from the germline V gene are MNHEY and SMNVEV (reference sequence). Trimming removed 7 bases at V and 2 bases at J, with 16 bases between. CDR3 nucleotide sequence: TGTGCCAGCAATACGGGCGGATACATCACAGATACGCAGTATTTT. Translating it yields CASNTGGYITDTQYF.